These 9 T cell receptor beta chains originate from one sample sequenced in a study of blood T cells in healthy people across ages. Combining a sample-barcoded 5' primer with a J-beta primer mix, a second PCR ran for roughly 6 to 12 cycles. TCRdb re-called the 5' RACE reads through MiXCR, storing one row per CDR3 protein. The sample has hundreds of thousands of distinct CDR3 sequences; roughly 50% are singletons. Sequenced material: blood. The receptors shown here come from a man aged 35 to 55 in good health.

This clonotype was picked up a small number of times. The chain is built from TRBV7-2 and TRBJ2-3; D remains ambiguous. Trimming left V 11 bases short and J 2 bases short, with 11 bases between. CDR1 is SGHTA and CDR2 is FQGNSA in the germline V gene. The CDR3 extends over 12 amino acids. For the CDR3, the DNA is TGTGCCTCTCGTACCCTCACAGATACGCAGTATTTT. This translates into CASRTLTDTQYF. The full variable domain, completed using reference TRBV7-2 and TRBJ2-3, is GAGVSQSPSNKVTEKGKDVELRCDPISGHTALYWYRQSLGQGLEFLIYFQGNSAPDKSGLPSDRFSAERTGGSVSTLTIQRTQQEDSAVYLCASRTLTDTQYFGPGTRLTVL.

This clonotype turned up a few times. The chain joins TRBV29-1 to TRBJ1-2; D unclear. V was pared by 7 bases and J by 6 bases, with 9 bases between. This CDR3 region has 10 residues. CDR1 and CDR2 from the germline V gene are SQVTM and ANQGSEA. CDR3 bases: TGCAGCGCCTGGGAAGATGGCTACACCTTC. Protein product: CSAWEDGYTF. Full variable domain (missing parts from reference TRBV29-1 and TRBJ1-2): SAVISQKPSRDICQRGTSLTIQCQVDSQVTMMFWYRQQPGQSLTLIATANQGSEATYESGFVIDKFPISRPNLTFSTLTVSNMSPEDSSIYLCSAWEDGYTFGSGTRLTVV.

The chain recombines TRBV7-6 with TRBJ2-5, with 12 bases identical to TRBD2. Germline trimming cut 8 bases from V and 3 bases from J; bases unmatched to any gene: 7. The V gene's germline CDR1 is SGHVS and CDR2 FNYEAQ. There are 15 residues in the CDR3. CDR3 sequence reads: CASATSGGSKETQYF. CDR3 nucleotide sequence: TGTGCCAGCGCAACTAGCGGGGGGTCCAAAGAGACCCAGTACTTC.

The chain joins TRBV12-3 or TRBV12-4 to TRBJ1-2, with TRBD1 matching 9 bases. V dropped 6 bases and J dropped 3; count of bases not matched to a gene: 5. The CDR3 loop spans 14 amino acids. The CDR3: CASREGQGDYGYTF. CDR3 sequence (DNA): TGTGCCAGCAGGGAGGGACAGGGAGACTATGGCTACACCTTC.

The rearrangement links TRBV20-1 to TRBJ2-3; the match to TRBD1 covers 9 bases. CDR1 and CDR2 from the germline V gene are DFQATT and SNEGSKA (reference sequence). Trimming removed 4 bases from V and 4 bases from J; junction bases left unmatched: 9. The CDR3 covers 15 residues. CDR3 residues: CSATPGTGISDTQYF. In DNA, the CDR3 is TGCAGTGCTACCCCCGGGACAGGGATTTCAGATACGCAGTATTTT.

The chain carries TRBV24-1 and TRBJ2-1; D is possibly TRBD1 (6 bases). Germline V gene sequence: CDR1 KGHDR, CDR2 SFDVKD. The CDR3 contains 16 residues. The ends were cut back, 4 bases at V and 5 bases at J, with 17 bases in the middle. CDR3 amino acids: CATSDVLDSPHNEQFF. CDR3 DNA sequence: TGTGCCACCAGTGACGTACTGGACAGCCCGCACAATGAGCAGTTCTTC.

CDR3 in DNA: TGTGCCAGCAGCTTCGTTGTTGGGGAGACCCAGTACTTC. This encodes CASSFVVGETQYF. V is TRBV7-2 and J is TRBJ2-5; D call uncertain. With 3 bases removed from V and 5 bases from J, the gap between germline ends came to 10 bases. Germline CDR1 SGHTA, CDR2 FQGNSA. The CDR3 is 13 residues long.

The gene calls are TRBV5-1 and TRBJ2-1; 9 bases map to TRBD1. V dropped 0 bases and J dropped 7; count of bases not matched to a gene: 8. This CDR3 has 16 amino acids. Germline V gene lookup returns CDR1 SGHRS and CDR2 YFSETQ. The chain's CDR3 is CASSLDLGTGRNEQFF. The CDR3 DNA follows: TGCGCCAGCAGCTTGGACCTCGGGACAGGGAGGAATGAGCAGTTCTTC.

J is TRBJ2-3 and V is TRBV15; 10 bases match TRBD1. The CDR3 covers 17 residues. Germline CDR1 LNHNV, CDR2 YYDKDF (reference sequence). V was clipped by 1 base and J by 5 bases; unmatched bases: 9. The CDR3 sequence is CATSRGPDRGHVDTQYF. In nucleotides, the CDR3 is TGTGCCACCAGCAGAGGACCCGACAGGGGGCATGTAGATACGCAGTATTTT.